This T cell receptor beta chain was observed in a study of T cell changes during pregnancy in multiple sclerosis. After removal of 4 bases from V and 6 bases from J, the junction contained 18 bases not matched to a gene. Per germline, CDR1 SGHRS and CDR2 YFSETQ. The length of the CDR3 is 18 residues. Clones were sequenced by immunoSEQ multiplex PCR, and TCRdb holds only the in-frame ones, with some missing. The sample has 55,000 or so clones; about nine tenths are singletons. The chain employs TRBV5-1 and TRBJ2-3; TRBD1 matches at 9 bases. The origin of this receptor is a female donor in good health, enrolled as a control in a pregnancy study. Source: CD4+ T cells from peripheral blood mononuclear cells, taken after pregnancy. In DNA, the CDR3 is TGCGCCAGCAGCAAAGACCGGGACAGGGTAAAAGGGTGGGATACGCAGTATTTT. Its translation: CASSKDRDRVKGWDTQYF.